This T cell receptor (beta chain) was sequenced for a study of control samples from healthy donors and cancer patients. TCRdb's table, derived via immunoSEQ multiplex PCR, lists solely in-frame clones and lacks some. The repertoire includes fewer than 30,000 clones, around nine tenths of them detected once, and approximately 1.5% sits in the top ten. Trimming took off 1 base at V and 5 bases at J, with 11 bases between the two ends. The length of the CDR3 is 13 residues. Germline V gene lookup returns CDR1 GTSNPN and CDR2 SVGIG (reference sequence). The clonotype comes from a woman aged 40 to 50 with lung cancer. The V and J genes are TRBV30 and TRBJ2-5, with unresolved D. The source material was PBMCs. CDR3 nucleotide sequence: TGTGCCTGGAGTGGTGCCGTACGGGAGACCCAGTACTTC. Amino acid sequence: CAWSGAVRETQYF. The whole variable domain, remainder taken from reference TRBV30 and TRBJ2-5, is SQTIHQWPATLVQPVGSPLSLECTVEGTSNPNLYWYRQAAGRGLQLLFYSVGIGQISSEVPQNLSASRPQDRQFILSSKKLLLSDSGFYLCAWSGAVRETQYFGPGTRLLVL.